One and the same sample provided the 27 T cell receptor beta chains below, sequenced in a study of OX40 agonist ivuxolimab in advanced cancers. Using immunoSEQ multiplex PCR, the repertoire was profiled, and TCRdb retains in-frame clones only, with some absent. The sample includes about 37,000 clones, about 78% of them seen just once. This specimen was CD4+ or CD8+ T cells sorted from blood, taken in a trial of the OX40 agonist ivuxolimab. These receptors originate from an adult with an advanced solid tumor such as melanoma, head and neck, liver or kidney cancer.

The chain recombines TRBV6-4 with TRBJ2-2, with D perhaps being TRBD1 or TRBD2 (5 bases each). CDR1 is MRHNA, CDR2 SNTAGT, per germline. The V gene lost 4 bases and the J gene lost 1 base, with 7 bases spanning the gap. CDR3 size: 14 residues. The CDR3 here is CASSAGRNTGELFF. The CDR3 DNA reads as TGTGCCAGCAGTGCAGGGAGGAACACCGGGGAGCTGTTTTTT.

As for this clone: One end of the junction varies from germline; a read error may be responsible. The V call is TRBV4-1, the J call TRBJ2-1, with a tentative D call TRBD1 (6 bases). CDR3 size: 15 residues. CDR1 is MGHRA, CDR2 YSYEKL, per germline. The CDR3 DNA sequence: TGCGCCAGCAGCCAAGAGTTCCCGGGACACAAGGAGCAGTTCTTC. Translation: CASSQEFPGHKEQFF.

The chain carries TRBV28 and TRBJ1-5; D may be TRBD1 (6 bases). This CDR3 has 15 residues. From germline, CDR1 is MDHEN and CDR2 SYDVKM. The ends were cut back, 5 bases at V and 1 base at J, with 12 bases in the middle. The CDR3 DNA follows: TGTGCCAGCAGTAGCATGGGGGCAAGCAATCAGCCCCAGCATTTT. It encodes CASSSMGASNQPQHF.

This chain's CDR3 is CASSLAREGSSYNSPLHF. The CDR3, as DNA: TGTGCCAGCAGCTTAGCAAGGGAGGGCTCCTCCTATAATTCACCCCTCCACTTT. V is TRBV7-8 and J is TRBJ1-6; no clear D gene. The germline V and J ends were trimmed by 0 bases and 0 bases, with 12 bases remaining between them. Germline V gives CDR1 SGHVS, CDR2 FQNEAQ. The CDR3 extends over 18 amino acids.

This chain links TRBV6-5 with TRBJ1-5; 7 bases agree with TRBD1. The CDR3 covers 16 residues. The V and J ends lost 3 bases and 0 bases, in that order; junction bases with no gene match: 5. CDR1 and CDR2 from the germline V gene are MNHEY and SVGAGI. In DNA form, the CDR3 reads TGTGCCAGCAGTTATAAACAGGGGAATAGCAATCAGCCCCAGCATTTT. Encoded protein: CASSYKQGNSNQPQHF.

CDR3 sequence: CSVLIGNTEAFF. CDR3 sequence (DNA): TGCAGCGTTTTGATAGGGAACACTGAAGCTTTCTTT. The rearrangement joins TRBV29-1 to TRBJ1-1; D not certain. Germline CDR1 and CDR2: SQVTM and ANQGSEA. The CDR3 contains 12 residues. Trimming cost V 5 bases and J 1 base, with 8 bases left between them.

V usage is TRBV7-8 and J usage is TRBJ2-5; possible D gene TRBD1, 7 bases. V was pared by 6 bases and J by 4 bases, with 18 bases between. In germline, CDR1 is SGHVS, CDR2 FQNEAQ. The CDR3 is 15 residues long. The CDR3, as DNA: TGTGCCAGCAGTTTACGGGGGACAGTGGGAGAGACCCAGTACTTC. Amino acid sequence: CASSLRGTVGETQYF. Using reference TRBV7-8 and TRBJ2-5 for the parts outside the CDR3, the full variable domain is GAGVSQSPRYKVAKRGQDVALRCDPISGHVSLFWYQQALGQGPEFLTYFQNEAQLDKSGLPSDRFFAERPEGSVSTLKIQRTQQEDSAVYLCASSLRGTVGETQYFGPGTRLLVL.

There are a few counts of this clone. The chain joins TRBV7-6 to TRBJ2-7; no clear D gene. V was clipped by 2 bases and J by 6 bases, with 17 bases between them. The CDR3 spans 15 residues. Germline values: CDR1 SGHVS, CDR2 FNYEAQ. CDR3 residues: CASSLSGAVLGEQYF. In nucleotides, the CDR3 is TGTGCCAGCAGCTTATCGGGCGCGGTATTGGGCGAGCAGTACTTC.

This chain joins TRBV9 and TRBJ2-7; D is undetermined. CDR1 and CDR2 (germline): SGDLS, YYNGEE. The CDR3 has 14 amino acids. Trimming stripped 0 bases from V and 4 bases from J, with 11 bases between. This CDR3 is CASSVGGVKYEQYF. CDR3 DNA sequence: TGTGCCAGCAGCGTAGGTGGGGTTAAGTACGAGCAGTACTTC.

The DNA for the CDR3 is TGCGCCAGCAGCCAAGATCGTGGGGGGCAGGGGTGGGATGAGCAGTTCTTC. It is translated as CASSQDRGGQGWDEQFF. V gene TRBV4-1 combines with J gene TRBJ2-1, with D perhaps TRBD1 or TRBD2 (6 bases each). The germline gives CDR1 MGHRA, CDR2 YSYEKL. This CDR3 is 17 amino acids long. V lost 0 bases and J lost 8, with 20 bases in between.

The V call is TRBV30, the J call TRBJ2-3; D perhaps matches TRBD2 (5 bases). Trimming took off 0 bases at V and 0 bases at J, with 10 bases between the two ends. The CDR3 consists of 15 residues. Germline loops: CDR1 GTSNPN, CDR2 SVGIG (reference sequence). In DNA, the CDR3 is TGTGCCTGGAGTGTAGGAGGCGGTAGCACAGATACGCAGTATTTT. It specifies CAWSVGGGSTDTQYF.

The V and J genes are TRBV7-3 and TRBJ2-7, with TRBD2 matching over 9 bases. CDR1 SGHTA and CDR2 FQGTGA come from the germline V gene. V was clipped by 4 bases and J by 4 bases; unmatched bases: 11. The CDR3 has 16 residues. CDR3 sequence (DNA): TGTGCCAGCAGCTGGGCGGGAGGGGGCAGAGGGTACGAGCAGTACTTC. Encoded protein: CASSWAGGGRGYEQYF. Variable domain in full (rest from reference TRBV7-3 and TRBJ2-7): GAGVSQTPSNKVTEKGKYVELRCDPISGHTALYWYRQSLGQGPEFLIYFQGTGAADDSGLPNDRFFAVRPEGSVSTLKIQRTERGDSAVYLCASSWAGGGRGYEQYFGPGTRLTVT.

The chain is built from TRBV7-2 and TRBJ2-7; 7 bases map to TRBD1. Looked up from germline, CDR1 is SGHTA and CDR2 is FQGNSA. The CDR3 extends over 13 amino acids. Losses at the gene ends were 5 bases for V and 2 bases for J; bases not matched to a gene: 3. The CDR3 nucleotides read TGTGCCAGCAGCCGCACAGGGGCCTACGAGCAGTACTTC. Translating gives CASSRTGAYEQYF.

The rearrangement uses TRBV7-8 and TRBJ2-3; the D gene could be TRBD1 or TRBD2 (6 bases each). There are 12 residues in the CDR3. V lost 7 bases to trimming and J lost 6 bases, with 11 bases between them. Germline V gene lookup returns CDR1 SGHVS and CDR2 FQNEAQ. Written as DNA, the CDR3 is TGTGCCAGCATGTACGGGGGCGATACGCAGTATTTT. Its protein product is CASMYGGDTQYF.

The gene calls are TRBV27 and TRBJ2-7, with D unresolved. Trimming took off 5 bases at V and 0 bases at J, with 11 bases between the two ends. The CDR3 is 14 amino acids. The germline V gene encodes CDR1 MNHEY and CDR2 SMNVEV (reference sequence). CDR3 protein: CASSMGPYSYEQYF. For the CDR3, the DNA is TGTGCCAGCAGTATGGGTCCCTACTCCTACGAGCAGTACTTC.

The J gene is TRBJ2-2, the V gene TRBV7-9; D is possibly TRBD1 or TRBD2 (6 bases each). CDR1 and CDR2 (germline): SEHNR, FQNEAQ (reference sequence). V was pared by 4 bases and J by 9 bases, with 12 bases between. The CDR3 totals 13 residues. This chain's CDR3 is CASSSPGGRELFF. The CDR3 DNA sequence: TGTGCCAGCAGCTCACCCGGGGGCAGGGAGCTGTTTTTT.

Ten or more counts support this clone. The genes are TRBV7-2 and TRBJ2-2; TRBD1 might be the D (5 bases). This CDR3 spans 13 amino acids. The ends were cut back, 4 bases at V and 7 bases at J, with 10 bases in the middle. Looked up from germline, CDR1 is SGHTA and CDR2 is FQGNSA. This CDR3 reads CASSWPGLGELFF. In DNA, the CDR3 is TGTGCCAGCAGCTGGCCAGGGCTCGGGGAGCTGTTTTTT.

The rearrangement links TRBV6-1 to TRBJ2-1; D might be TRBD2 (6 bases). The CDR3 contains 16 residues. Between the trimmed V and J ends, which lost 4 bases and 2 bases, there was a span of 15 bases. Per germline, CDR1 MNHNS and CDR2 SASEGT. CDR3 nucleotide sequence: TGTGCCAGCAGTGTTAGGCGGGGCGGGACCTACAATGAGCAGTTCTTC. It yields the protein CASSVRRGGTYNEQFF.

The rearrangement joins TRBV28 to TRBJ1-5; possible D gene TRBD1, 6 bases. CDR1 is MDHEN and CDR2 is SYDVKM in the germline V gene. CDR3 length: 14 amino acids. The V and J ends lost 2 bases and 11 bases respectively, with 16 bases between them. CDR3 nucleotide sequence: TGTGCCAGCAGTTTAAGTCAGGGGCCGACGGCCCAGCATTTT. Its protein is CASSLSQGPTAQHF.

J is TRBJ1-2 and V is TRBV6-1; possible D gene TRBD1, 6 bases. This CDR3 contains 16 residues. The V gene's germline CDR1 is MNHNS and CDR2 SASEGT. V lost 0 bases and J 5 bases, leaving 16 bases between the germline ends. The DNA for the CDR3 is TGTGCCAGCAGTGAAGCCCGACAGGCTGGGGTTTATGGCTACACCTTC. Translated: CASSEARQAGVYGYTF.

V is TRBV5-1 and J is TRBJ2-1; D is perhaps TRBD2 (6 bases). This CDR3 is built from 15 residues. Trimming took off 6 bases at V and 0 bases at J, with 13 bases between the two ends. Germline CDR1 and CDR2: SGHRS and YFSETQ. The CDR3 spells CASTPGDSSYNEQFF. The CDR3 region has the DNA TGCGCCAGCACCCCGGGGGACTCCTCCTACAATGAGCAGTTCTTC.

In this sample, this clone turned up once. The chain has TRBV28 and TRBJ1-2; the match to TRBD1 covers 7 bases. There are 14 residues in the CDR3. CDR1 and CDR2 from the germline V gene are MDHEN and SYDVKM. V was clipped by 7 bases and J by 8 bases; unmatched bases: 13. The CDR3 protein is CASTTSGTVKGYTF. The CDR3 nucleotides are TGTGCCAGCACCACCTCGGGGACAGTTAAGGGCTACACCTTC.

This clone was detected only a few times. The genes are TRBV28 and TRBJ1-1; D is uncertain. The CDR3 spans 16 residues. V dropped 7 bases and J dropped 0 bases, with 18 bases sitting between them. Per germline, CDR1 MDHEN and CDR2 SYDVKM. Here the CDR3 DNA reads TGTGCCAGCAAGATTGAGGACGGATCAATGAACACTGAAGCTTTCTTT. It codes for CASKIEDGSMNTEAFF.

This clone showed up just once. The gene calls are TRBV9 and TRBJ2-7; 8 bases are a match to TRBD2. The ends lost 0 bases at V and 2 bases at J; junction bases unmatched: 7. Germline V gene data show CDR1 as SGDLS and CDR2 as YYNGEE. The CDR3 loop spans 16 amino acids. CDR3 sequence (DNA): TGTGCCAGCAGCGTAGCGGCTAGCGGGCATACCTACGAGCAGTACTTC. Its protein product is CASSVAASGHTYEQYF.

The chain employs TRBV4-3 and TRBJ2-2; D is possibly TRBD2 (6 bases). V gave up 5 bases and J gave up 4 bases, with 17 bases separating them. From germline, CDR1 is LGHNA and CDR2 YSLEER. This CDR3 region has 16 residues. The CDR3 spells CASSRWDSLGTGELFF. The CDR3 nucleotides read TGCGCCAGCAGCAGATGGGACTCCTTGGGCACCGGGGAGCTGTTTTTT.

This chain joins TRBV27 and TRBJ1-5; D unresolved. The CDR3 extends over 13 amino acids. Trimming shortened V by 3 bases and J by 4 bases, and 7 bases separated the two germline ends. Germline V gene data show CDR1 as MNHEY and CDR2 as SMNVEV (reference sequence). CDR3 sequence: CASSFGWNQPQHF. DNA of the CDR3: TGTGCCAGCAGTTTTGGGTGGAATCAGCCCCAGCATTTT.

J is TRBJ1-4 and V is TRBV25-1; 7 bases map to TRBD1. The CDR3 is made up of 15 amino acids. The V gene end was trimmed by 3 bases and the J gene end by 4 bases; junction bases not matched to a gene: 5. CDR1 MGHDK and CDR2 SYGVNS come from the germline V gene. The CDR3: CASSDWTGFNEKLFF. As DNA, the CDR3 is TGTGCCAGCAGTGACTGGACAGGTTTTAATGAAAAACTGTTTTTT.